Listed here are 32 T cell receptor beta chains from one sample, sequenced in a study of shared clonotypes between healthy human individuals. Sequenced by immunoSEQ multiplex PCR; TCRdb stores in-frame clones only, minus some. The profile shows about 960,000 clones, approximately 80% of them singletons. Sequencing was carried out using memory CD4+ T cells sorted from blood. The subset denotes: CD45RA-negative fraction. These receptors were taken from a man aged 18-30 years in good health.

The V and J genes are TRBV28 and TRBJ2-1; the match to TRBD2 covers 11 bases. The V gene end was trimmed by 7 bases and the J gene end by 0 bases; junction bases not matched to a gene: 5. Germline values: CDR1 MDHEN, CDR2 SYDVKM. This CDR3 region has 16 residues. The CDR3: CASTPSGGNSYNEQFF. The CDR3 nucleotides are TGTGCCAGCACCCCTAGCGGGGGGAACTCCTACAATGAGCAGTTCTTC.

This chain joins TRBV5-1 and TRBJ1-6; D is possibly TRBD1 (5 bases). The germline gives CDR1 SGHRS, CDR2 YFSETQ. Trimming stripped 2 bases from V and 14 bases from J, with 14 bases between. This CDR3 region has 13 residues. The CDR3 reads CASSLNQGVTLHF. The CDR3 DNA reads TGCGCCAGCAGCTTAAACCAGGGCGTAACCCTCCACTTT. The variable domain in full, completed from reference TRBV5-1 and TRBJ1-6, reads KAGVTQTPRYLIKTRGQQVTLSCSPISGHRSVSWYQQTPGQGLQFLFEYFSETQRNKGNFPGRFSGRQFSNSRSEMNVSTLELGDSALYLCASSLNQGVTLHFGNGTRLTVT.

The gene calls are TRBV5-6 and TRBJ2-1, with 10 bases fitting TRBD2. Per the germline V gene, CDR1 is SGHDT and CDR2 is YYEEEE. V lost 5 bases and J lost 8; bases outside the gene matches: 10. There are 15 residues in the CDR3. CDR3 in DNA: TGTGCCAGCAGTCCAATGTCTAGCGGGAGCTATGAGCAGTTCTTC. Translating it yields CASSPMSSGSYEQFF.

This clone was recorded only once. This sample includes further DNA sequences coding for the same CDR3. J is TRBJ2-3 and V is TRBV29-1; D may be TRBD1 or TRBD2 (5 bases each). Trimming cost V 5 bases and J 3 bases, with 12 bases left between them. The germline CDR1 and CDR2 sequences are SQVTM and ANQGSEA. The CDR3 totals 13 residues. The CDR3 here is CSVRAGSTDTQYF. CDR3 coding DNA: TGCAGCGTTCGGGCAGGGAGTACAGATACGCAGTATTTT.

The chain employs TRBV7-2 and TRBJ1-5; 7 bases agree with TRBD1. This CDR3 comprises 13 residues. The germline CDR1 and CDR2 sequences are SGHTA and FQGNSA. Unmatched junction bases numbered 4, after V lost 5 bases and J lost 6 bases. The CDR3 bases are TGTGCCAGCAGCCTGGGACAGCCTCAGCCCCAGCATTTT. Translated: CASSLGQPQPQHF.

V and J are TRBV7-2 and TRBJ2-2; TRBD2 matches at 7 bases. This CDR3 is 15 amino acids long. Germline CDR1 and CDR2: SGHTA and FQGNSA. The trim removed 3 bases at V and 5 bases at J, leaving 6 bases unmatched. CDR3 sequence: CASSFGLVNTGELFF. CDR3 sequence (DNA): TGTGCCAGCAGCTTTGGACTAGTCAATACCGGGGAGCTGTTTTTT. Supplemented by reference TRBV7-2 and TRBJ2-2, the full variable domain reads GAGVSQSPSNKVTEKGKDVELRCDPISGHTALYWYRQSLGQGLEFLIYFQGNSAPDKSGLPSDRFSAERTGGSVSTLTIQRTQQEDSAVYLCASSFGLVNTGELFFGEGSRLTVL.

The gene calls are TRBV30 and TRBJ2-1; D gene ambiguous. The CDR3 extends over 13 amino acids. V lost 4 bases and J 10 bases, leaving 17 bases between the germline ends. Germline V gene data show CDR1 as GTSNPN and CDR2 as SVGIG (reference sequence). CDR3 region: CAWNTPPQFEQFF. CDR3 sequence (DNA): TGTGCCTGGAACACCCCTCCGCAGTTCGAGCAGTTCTTC.

The rearrangement links TRBV5-1 to TRBJ1-4, with 9 bases matching TRBD1. With V trimmed by 3 bases and J by 8 bases, 8 bases remained unmatched. CDR1 and CDR2 from the germline V gene are SGHRS and YFSETQ. CDR3 length: 15 residues. The CDR3 here is CASSSEGQGPEKLFF. In nucleotides, the CDR3 is TGCGCCAGCAGCTCAGAGGGACAGGGCCCCGAAAAACTGTTTTTT.

A few counts support this clone. The chain links TRBV18 to TRBJ1-1; D is unresolved. Trimming stripped 5 bases from V and 4 bases from J, with 11 bases between. From germline, CDR1 is KGHSH and CDR2 LQKENI. CDR3 length: 13 amino acids. CDR3 in amino acids: CASSTDSITEAFF. As DNA, the CDR3 is TGTGCCAGCTCAACTGACTCAATCACTGAAGCTTTCTTT.

This clone was recorded at least ten times. The chain links TRBV28 to TRBJ2-7, with 8 bases matching TRBD1. CDR1 MDHEN and CDR2 SYDVKM come from the germline V gene. CDR3 length: 16 amino acids. V shed 4 bases and J 4 bases; nucleotides not matched to a gene: 12. CDR3 coding DNA: TGTGCCAGCAGTTCACCCAACACAGGGGGAGCATACGAGCAGTACTTC. It codes for CASSSPNTGGAYEQYF.

Concerning this clone itself: At the DNA level, this CDR3 is encoded by other sequences in the same sample as well. J is TRBJ1-5 and V is TRBV7-2; D ambiguous. V shed 1 base and J shed 4 bases, with 5 bases lying between them. This CDR3 is built from 13 residues. Germline V CDR1 and CDR2: SGHTA, FQGNSA. The CDR3 loop reads CASSLGPNQPQHF. The CDR3 coding sequence is TGTGCCAGCAGCTTAGGACCAAATCAGCCCCAGCATTTT.

The V gene is TRBV7-3, the J gene TRBJ2-1; 10 bases are a match to TRBD2. CDR3 length: 17 amino acids. With 2 bases clipped from V and 4 bases from J, the junction kept 8 bases outside the gene matches. Germline assignment: CDR1 SGHTA and CDR2 FQGTGA. The CDR3: CASSLVASGGVYNEQFF. The CDR3 DNA is TGTGCCAGCAGCTTAGTCGCTAGCGGGGGAGTGTACAATGAGCAGTTCTTC.

The chain combines TRBV27 with TRBJ2-7; D possibly corresponds to TRBD1 (5 bases). The V end lost 2 bases, the J end lost 6 bases, and 17 bases lay between the germline ends. Per germline, CDR1 MNHEY and CDR2 SMNVEV (reference sequence). The CDR3 sequence is 15 residues long. The CDR3 region is CASSLAMTALSEQYF. CDR3 sequence (DNA): TGTGCCAGCAGTTTAGCAATGACAGCCCTGTCCGAGCAGTACTTC.

The gene calls are TRBV28 and TRBJ2-4; D is unresolved. CDR1 is MDHEN and CDR2 is SYDVKM in the germline V gene. This CDR3 region has 16 residues. The V end was cut by 4 bases, the J end by 1 base, with 14 bases between. The chain's CDR3 is CASSSGGRWAKNIQYF. In DNA, the CDR3 is TGTGCCAGCAGTTCTGGTGGGCGGTGGGCCAAAAACATTCAGTACTTC.

The CDR3 loop reads CASSTRQGAGSGELFF. As DNA, the CDR3 is TGTGCCAGCAGCACACGACAGGGGGCGGGTTCCGGGGAGCTGTTTTTT. The gene calls are TRBV11-3 and TRBJ2-2; 10 bases map to TRBD1. The CDR3 consists of 16 residues. The ends lost 5 bases at V and 6 bases at J; junction bases unmatched: 9. Germline CDR1 reads SGHNT; CDR2 reads YENEEA.

V usage is TRBV5-4 and J usage is TRBJ1-1; D not certain. Germline assignment: CDR1 SGHNT and CDR2 YYREEE (reference sequence). The germline V and J ends were trimmed by 4 bases and 5 bases, with 15 bases remaining between them. The CDR3 is 14 residues long. The CDR3 loop reads CASSTGLGRTEAFF. CDR3 nucleotides: TGTGCCAGCAGCACCGGGTTGGGGAGGACTGAAGCTTTCTTT.

The rearrangement joins TRBV5-6 to TRBJ1-5; 7 positions agree with TRBD1. Trimming removed 0 bases from V and 3 bases from J; junction bases left unmatched: 9. The CDR3 is made up of 17 amino acids. CDR1 is SGHDT and CDR2 is YYEEEE in the germline V gene. The CDR3 DNA follows: TGTGCCAGCAGCTTGGGGGGCCGACAGGGCGCCAATCAGCCCCAGCATTTT. This translates into CASSLGGRQGANQPQHF.

The rearrangement joins TRBV28 to TRBJ1-1, with D possibly being TRBD1 (6 bases). CDR1 and CDR2 from the germline V gene are MDHEN and SYDVKM. This CDR3 is built from 15 residues. V was cut by 4 bases and J by 6 bases, with 18 bases left in between. The CDR3 DNA sequence: TGTGCCAGCAGTTGGCGGCAATTGGGGGCGGCTGAAGCTTTCTTT. This sequence encodes CASSWRQLGAAEAFF.

Note on this clone: Other nucleotide sequences in the sample specify the same CDR3. V is TRBV7-9 and J is TRBJ1-1, with TRBD1 matching over 10 bases. V lost 5 bases and J lost 3; bases outside the gene matches: 3. The germline V gene encodes CDR1 SEHNR and CDR2 FQNEAQ (reference sequence). The CDR3 has 14 amino acids. DNA for the CDR3: TGTGCCAGCAGCCTAGGACAGGGGGACACTGAAGCTTTCTTT. Residues: CASSLGQGDTEAFF.

This clone was seen only a few times. The chain uses TRBV7-8 and TRBJ2-2; 13 nucleotides agree with TRBD2. Trimming removed 5 bases from V and 5 bases from J; junction bases left unmatched: 5. This CDR3 contains 16 residues. CDR1 and CDR2 (germline): SGHVS, FQNEAQ. CDR3 region: CASSGLAGAGTGELFF. For the CDR3, the DNA is TGTGCCAGCAGCGGACTAGCGGGAGCGGGGACCGGGGAGCTGTTTTTT.

V and J are TRBV7-8 and TRBJ1-1; 7 bases agree with TRBD1. V dropped 1 base and J dropped 6; count of bases not matched to a gene: 8. The CDR3 is 15 residues long. Germline V gene data show CDR1 as SGHVS and CDR2 as FQNEAQ. In DNA, the CDR3 is TGTGCCAGCAGCTTAGTTGGTTACACAGGGGCTGAAGCTTTCTTT. Translating gives CASSLVGYTGAEAFF.

This clone was seen just once. This chain connects TRBV4-1 to TRBJ2-4, with TRBD1 as a possible D gene (5 bases). Per germline, CDR1 MGHRA and CDR2 YSYEKL. The CDR3 runs to 14 residues. The V end lost 2 bases, the J end lost 6 bases, and 11 bases lay between the germline ends. The CDR3 nucleotides are TGCGCCAGCAGCCAAAGCAGGGCGGCAAACATTCAGTACTTC. Translating it yields CASSQSRAANIQYF.

This rearrangement joins TRBV2 to TRBJ1-5, with TRBD1 matching 7 bases. Germline CDR1 reads SNHLY; CDR2 reads FYNNEI. The V gene end was trimmed by 6 bases and the J gene end by 8 bases; junction bases not matched to a gene: 7. CDR3 length: 13 residues. In DNA form, the CDR3 reads TGTGCCAGCAGAACGACAGGGATGGAGCCCCAGCATTTT. This codes for CASRTTGMEPQHF. Combining the CDR3 with reference TRBV2 and TRBJ1-5 gives the whole variable domain EPEVTQTPSHQVTQMGQEVILRCVPISNHLYFYWYRQILGQKVEFLVSFYNNEISEKSEIFDDQFSVERPDGSNFTLKIRSTKLEDSAMYFCASRTTGMEPQHFGDGTRLSIL.

Worth noting for this clone: Other DNA sequences within the sample encode an identical CDR3. CDR3 sequence: CASSTQGGNTEAFF. CDR3 nucleotides: TGTGCCAGTAGTACCCAGGGGGGGAACACTGAAGCTTTCTTT. The chain has TRBV19 and TRBJ1-1, with TRBD1 matching over 7 bases. V gave up 4 bases and J gave up 1 base; unmatched junction bases: 3. This CDR3 has 14 residues. Germline V gene sequence: CDR1 LNHDA, CDR2 SQIVND (reference sequence).

There are a few counts of this clone. The J gene is TRBJ2-7, the V gene TRBV4-2; 7 nucleotides match TRBD2. Germline V gene lookup returns CDR1 LGHNA and CDR2 YNFKEQ. V gave up 0 bases and J gave up 4 bases; unmatched junction bases: 6. This CDR3 has 15 residues. CDR3 sequence reads: CASSQDLRGSYEQYF. CDR3 nucleotides: TGTGCCAGCAGCCAAGATTTGCGGGGGAGTTACGAGCAGTACTTC.

A few counts support this clone. This chain joins TRBV7-9 and TRBJ2-1; maybe TRBD1 (6 bases). Trimming took 5 bases from V and 6 from J, leaving 20 bases between them. CDR3 length equals 16 residues. From germline, CDR1 is SEHNR and CDR2 FQNEAQ (reference sequence). The CDR3 DNA is TGTGCCAGCAGCACAGGACAGTTTTTGGTTGGCAATGAGCAGTTCTTC. Encoded protein: CASSTGQFLVGNEQFF.

This chain uses TRBV5-4 with TRBJ2-5; 10 bases are a match to TRBD1. Germline CDR1 and CDR2: SGHNT and YYREEE (reference sequence). The CDR3 has 15 residues. Trimming removed 4 bases from V and 3 bases from J; junction bases left unmatched: 6. CDR3 nucleotides: TGTGCCAGCAGCCGTGACAGGGGGCGGGAAGAGACCCAGTACTTC. Its protein is CASSRDRGREETQYF.

The V gene is TRBV5-1, the J gene TRBJ2-7; 10 positions match TRBD1. Germline V gene data show CDR1 as SGHRS and CDR2 as YFSETQ. The J segment lost 6 bases and the V segment lost 6 bases, leaving 12 bases of the junction unmatched. This CDR3 is built from 15 residues. CDR3 DNA: TGCGCCAGCACTTTTGCGGACAGGGGGAACTTCGAGCAGTACTTC. This sequence encodes CASTFADRGNFEQYF.

A remark on this clone: Distinct nucleotide sequences in the sample also encode this CDR3. CDR3 residues: CASSPGTGNQPQHF. The CDR3 bases are TGTGCCAGCTCGCCAGGGACAGGGAATCAGCCCCAGCATTTT. The V and J genes are TRBV18 and TRBJ1-5, with 9 nucleotides matching TRBD1. V was clipped by 6 bases and J by 4 bases; unmatched bases: 4. This CDR3 has 14 amino acids. Germline CDR1 KGHSH, CDR2 LQKENI.

CDR3 loop: CAWSAGLSTDTQYF. CDR3 nucleotides: TGTGCCTGGAGCGCAGGGTTGAGCACAGATACGCAGTATTTT. V is TRBV30 and J is TRBJ2-3, with D possibly being TRBD1 (5 bases). This CDR3 contains 14 residues. V was cut by 3 bases and J by 0 bases, with 10 bases left in between. Per the germline V gene, CDR1 is GTSNPN and CDR2 is SVGIG (reference sequence).

The chain uses TRBV25-1 and TRBJ2-7, with TRBD1 as a possible D gene (5 bases). The CDR3 has 12 residues. Germline V gene data show CDR1 as MGHDK and CDR2 as SYGVNS. Trimming left V 4 bases short and J 6 bases short, with 10 bases between. The CDR3 protein is CASSATGREQYF. CDR3 sequence (DNA): TGTGCCAGCAGTGCTACAGGTCGCGAGCAGTACTTC.

The chain carries TRBV29-1 and TRBJ1-2; no definite D call. CDR1 and CDR2 from the germline V gene are SQVTM and ANQGSEA. V was pared by 5 bases and J by 5 bases, with 15 bases between. The CDR3 extends over 13 amino acids. The CDR3 reads CSVLPAGLYGYTF. CDR3 DNA sequence: TGCAGCGTTTTACCCGCAGGCCTTTATGGCTACACCTTC.